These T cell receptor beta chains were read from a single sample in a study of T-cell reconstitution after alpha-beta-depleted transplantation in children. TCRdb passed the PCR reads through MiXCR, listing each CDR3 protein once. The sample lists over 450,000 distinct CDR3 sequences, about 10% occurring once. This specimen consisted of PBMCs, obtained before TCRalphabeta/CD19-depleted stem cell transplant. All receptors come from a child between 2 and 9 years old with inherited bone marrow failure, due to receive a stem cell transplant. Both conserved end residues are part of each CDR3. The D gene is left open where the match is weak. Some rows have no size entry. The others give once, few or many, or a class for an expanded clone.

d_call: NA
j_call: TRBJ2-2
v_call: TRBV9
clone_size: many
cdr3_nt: TGTGCCAGCAGCGTAGGGGAGACAGGTGTCGGGGAGCTGTTTTTT
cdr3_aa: CASSVGETGVGELFF

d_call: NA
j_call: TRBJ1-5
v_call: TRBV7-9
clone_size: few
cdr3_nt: TGTGCCAGCAGCGCAGGGGATCAGCCCCAGCATTTT
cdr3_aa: CASSAGDQPQHF

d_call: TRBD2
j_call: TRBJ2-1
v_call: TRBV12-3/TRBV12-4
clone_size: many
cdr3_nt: TGTGCCAGCACTGGAACTAGCGGAAACTACGCACCCTACAATGAGCAGTTCTTC
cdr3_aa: CASTGTSGNYAPYNEQFF

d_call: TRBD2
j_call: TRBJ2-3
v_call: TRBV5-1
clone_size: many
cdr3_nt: TGCGCCAGCAGCTTGGACGGGAGGGTTAACTCAGATACGCAGTATTTT
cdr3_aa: CASSLDGRVNSDTQYF

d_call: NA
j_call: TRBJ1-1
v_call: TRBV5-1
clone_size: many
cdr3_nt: TGCGCCAGCAGCTTGGTGGGGCCGAACACTGAAGCTTTCTTT
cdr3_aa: CASSLVGPNTEAFF

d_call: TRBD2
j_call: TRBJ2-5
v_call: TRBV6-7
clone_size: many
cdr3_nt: TGTGCCAGCAGTTACTCGAGAATAGCGGGAGAGGTCCAAGAGACCCAGTACTTC
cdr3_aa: CASSYSRIAGEVQETQYF

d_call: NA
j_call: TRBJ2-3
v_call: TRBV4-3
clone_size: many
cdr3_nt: TGCGCCAGCAGCCAAGTCCCGGGACGCAGAACGGGAGATACGCAGTATTTT
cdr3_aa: CASSQVPGRRTGDTQYF

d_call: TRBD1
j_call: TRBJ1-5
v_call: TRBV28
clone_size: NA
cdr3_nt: TGTGCCAGCAGCGGTTCTAGGGACAGGGGGCTCTATGGCGATCAGCCCCAGCATTTT
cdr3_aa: CASSGSRDRGLYGDQPQHF

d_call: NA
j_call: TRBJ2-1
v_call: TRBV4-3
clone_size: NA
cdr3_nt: TGCGCCAGCAGCCAGGAGACTGTCTCCTACAATGAGCAGTTCTTC
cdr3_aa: CASSQETVSYNEQFF

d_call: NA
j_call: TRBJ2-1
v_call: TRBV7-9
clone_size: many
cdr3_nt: TGTGCCAGCAGCTCAGACTTCAATGAGCAGTTCTTC
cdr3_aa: CASSSDFNEQFF

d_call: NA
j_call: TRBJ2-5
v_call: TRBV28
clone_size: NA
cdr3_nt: TGTGCCAGCAGTTTAAACGGCCAAGAGATCCAGTACTTC
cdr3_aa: CASSLNGQEIQYF

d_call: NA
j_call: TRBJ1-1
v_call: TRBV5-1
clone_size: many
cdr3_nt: TGCGCCAGCAGCGACCAAGGGGGGAATCTCGCTGAAGCTTTCTTT
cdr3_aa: CASSDQGGNLAEAFF

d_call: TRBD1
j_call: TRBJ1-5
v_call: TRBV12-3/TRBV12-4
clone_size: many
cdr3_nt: TGTGCCAGCACCACAGGGGGTTATAGCAATCAGCCCCAGCATTTT
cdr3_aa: CASTTGGYSNQPQHF

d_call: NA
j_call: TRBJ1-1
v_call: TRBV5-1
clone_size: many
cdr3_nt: TGCGCCAGCAGCTTCGGGGCAAATGAAGCTTTCTTT
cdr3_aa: CASSFGANEAFF

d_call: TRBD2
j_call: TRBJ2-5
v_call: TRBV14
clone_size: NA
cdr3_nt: TGTGCCAGCAGCCAGGGGACTAGCGGGGTCGGTGAGACCCAGTACTTC
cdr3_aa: CASSQGTSGVGETQYF

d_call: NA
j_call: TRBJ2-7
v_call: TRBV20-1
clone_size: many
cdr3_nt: TGCAGTGCTACGAGGGAAGGGGCCGAGCAGTACTTC
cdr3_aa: CSATREGAEQYF

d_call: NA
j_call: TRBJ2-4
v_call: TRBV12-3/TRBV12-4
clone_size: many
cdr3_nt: TGTGCCAGCAGTCCCTTAGAGAACATTCAGTACTTC
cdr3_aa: CASSPLENIQYF

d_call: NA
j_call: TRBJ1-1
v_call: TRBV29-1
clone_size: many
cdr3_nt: TGCAGCGTTGAAGCGCCCTTGACGGGTGAAGCTTTCTTT
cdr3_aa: CSVEAPLTGEAFF

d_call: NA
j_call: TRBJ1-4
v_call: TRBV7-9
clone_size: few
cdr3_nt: TGTGCCAGCAGCTTAGTCGGGGGGAGCGAAAAACTGTTTTTT
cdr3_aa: CASSLVGGSEKLFF

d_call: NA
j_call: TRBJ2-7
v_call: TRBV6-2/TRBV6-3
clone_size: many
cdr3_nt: TGTGCCAGCAACCTAGGAAGACAGGCCTACGAGCAGTACTTC
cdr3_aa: CASNLGRQAYEQYF

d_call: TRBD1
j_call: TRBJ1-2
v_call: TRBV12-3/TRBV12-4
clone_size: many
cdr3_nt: TGTGCCAGCAGTTTAGTACCGGGACAGGGTGTCTATGGCTACACCTTC
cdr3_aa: CASSLVPGQGVYGYTF

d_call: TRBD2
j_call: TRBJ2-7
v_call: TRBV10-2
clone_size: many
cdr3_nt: TGCGCCAGCAGAGAGCGGGAAAGCTCCTACGAGCAGTACTTC
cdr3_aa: CASRERESSYEQYF

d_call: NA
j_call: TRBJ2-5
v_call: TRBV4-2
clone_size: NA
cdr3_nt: TGTGCCAGCAGCCAAACGGGGTTCCAAGAGACCCAGTACTTC
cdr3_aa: CASSQTGFQETQYF

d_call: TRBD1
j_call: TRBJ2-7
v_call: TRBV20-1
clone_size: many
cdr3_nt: TGCAGTGCTTATTGGACAGGAAAAGCCCCCTACGAGCAGTACTTC
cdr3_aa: CSAYWTGKAPYEQYF

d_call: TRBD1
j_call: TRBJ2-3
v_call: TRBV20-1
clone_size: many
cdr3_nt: TGCAGTGCTGCTCGGGACAGGGGCACAGATACGCAGTATTTT
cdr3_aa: CSAARDRGTDTQYF